The rows below give T cell receptor beta chains drawn from one sample of a study of a mutant IDH1 vaccine in newly diagnosed glioma. Data came from immunoSEQ multiplex PCR; TCRdb stores just in-frame clones and leaves some out. The repertoire holds roughly 57,000 clones, about 91% seen once, with approximately 1.9% in the top ten. These receptors have no identified antigens. The sample consisted of PBMCs, taken from a glioma patient whose treatment included an IDH1 peptide vaccine. The receptors shown here come from a man aged 40-50 years with glioma. Both conserved end residues are part of each CDR3. The order of the fields is J gene, V gene, CDR3 length, D gene, clone size, CDR3 protein, CDR3 DNA. A D gene is named only where the DNA matches it firmly. Expanded clones are given a class, and other clones once, few, many or no size at all.

j_gene: TRBJ2-1
v_gene: TRBV11-1
len: 17
d_gene: -
abundance: -
CDR3aa: CASSLTVRAGGWNEQFF
CDR3nt: TGTGCCAGCAGCTTAACAGTGAGGGCAGGGGGGTGGAATGAGCAGTTCTTC

j_gene: TRBJ1-5
v_gene: TRBV7-2
len: 13
d_gene: TRBD1
abundance: -
CDR3aa: CASSLGGGQPQHF
CDR3nt: TGTGCCAGCAGCTTAGGAGGGGGCCAGCCCCAGCATTTT

j_gene: TRBJ2-7
v_gene: TRBV21-1
len: 15
d_gene: -
abundance: once
CDR3aa: CAGSASGRSLGEQYF
CDR3nt: TGTGCCGGGAGCGCTAGCGGGAGATCCCTTGGCGAGCAGTACTTC

j_gene: TRBJ2-5
v_gene: TRBV27
len: 15
d_gene: TRBD2
abundance: once
CDR3aa: CASSSIAGGEETQYF
CDR3nt: TGTGCCAGCAGTTCAATAGCGGGAGGAGAAGAGACCCAGTACTTC

j_gene: TRBJ1-1
v_gene: TRBV12-5
len: 14
d_gene: -
abundance: -
CDR3aa: CASGLGALNTEAFF
CDR3nt: TGTGCTAGTGGTTTGGGGGCGTTGAACACTGAAGCTTTCTTT

j_gene: TRBJ1-5
v_gene: TRBV28
len: 15
d_gene: -
abundance: -
CDR3aa: CASNKNRVSNQPQHF
CDR3nt: TGTGCCAGCAACAAAAACAGGGTTAGCAATCAGCCCCAGCATTTT

j_gene: TRBJ1-2
v_gene: TRBV4-1
len: 15
d_gene: TRBD1
abundance: -
CDR3aa: CASSPLPGTGGGYTF
CDR3nt: TGCGCCAGCAGCCCATTACCCGGGACAGGCGGGGGCTACACCTTC

j_gene: TRBJ1-2
v_gene: TRBV4-2
len: 13
d_gene: -
abundance: once
CDR3aa: CASSQDERRGYTF
CDR3nt: TGTGCCAGCAGCCAAGATGAACGGCGTGGCTACACCTTC

j_gene: TRBJ2-2
v_gene: TRBV19
len: 17
d_gene: -
abundance: -
CDR3aa: CASSQELSGSYTGELFF
CDR3nt: TGTGCCAGTAGCCAAGAGTTGAGCGGAAGTTACACCGGGGAGCTGTTTTTT

j_gene: TRBJ1-1
v_gene: TRBV7-9
len: 14
d_gene: -
abundance: few
CDR3aa: CASSLETGNTEAFF
CDR3nt: TGTGCCAGCAGCCTCGAGACAGGAAACACTGAAGCTTTCTTT

j_gene: TRBJ1-2
v_gene: TRBV19
len: 15
d_gene: -
abundance: -
CDR3aa: CASSIPTGSNYGYTF
CDR3nt: TGTGCCAGTAGTATCCCGACAGGTTCTAACTATGGCTACACCTTC

j_gene: TRBJ2-7
v_gene: TRBV28
len: 14
d_gene: TRBD2
abundance: -
CDR3aa: CASSLWGLWTWQYF
CDR3nt: TGTGCCAGCAGTTTATGGGGACTATGGACGTGGCAGTACTTC

j_gene: TRBJ2-5
v_gene: TRBV29-1
len: 12
d_gene: -
abundance: -
CDR3aa: CSVARGQETQYF
CDR3nt: TGCAGCGTTGCCAGGGGCCAAGAGACCCAGTACTTC

j_gene: TRBJ2-7
v_gene: TRBV28
len: 15
d_gene: -
abundance: -
CDR3aa: CASSFGGRSAYEQYF
CDR3nt: TGTGCCAGCAGTTTCGGGGGGCGTTCGGCCTACGAGCAGTACTTC

j_gene: TRBJ2-5
v_gene: TRBV29-1
len: 11
d_gene: -
abundance: -
CDR3aa: CSPPLRETQYF
CDR3nt: TGCAGCCCCCCCCTGCGAGAGACCCAGTACTTC

j_gene: TRBJ1-1
v_gene: TRBV6-6
len: 14
d_gene: TRBD1
abundance: -
CDR3aa: CASSQTGVNTEAFF
CDR3nt: TGTGCCAGCAGTCAGACAGGGGTTAACACTGAAGCTTTCTTT

j_gene: TRBJ2-1
v_gene: TRBV5-5
len: 15
d_gene: -
abundance: -
CDR3aa: CASSLSPSSYNEQFF
CDR3nt: TGTGCCAGCAGCTTGAGTCCGAGCTCCTACAATGAGCAGTTCTTC

j_gene: TRBJ1-4
v_gene: TRBV10-3
len: 13
d_gene: -
abundance: -
CDR3aa: CAIQSTGGEKLFF
CDR3nt: TGTGCCATCCAGTCCACTGGCGGCGAAAAACTGTTTTTT

j_gene: TRBJ2-7
v_gene: TRBV2
len: 15
d_gene: TRBD1
abundance: -
CDR3aa: CASYRPFQDRGRVYF
CDR3nt: TGTGCCAGCTACAGACCCTTCCAAGACAGGGGGAGGGTGTACTTC

j_gene: TRBJ1-4
v_gene: TRBV28
len: 15
d_gene: -
abundance: -
CDR3aa: CASSPQGLLNEKLFF
CDR3nt: TGTGCCAGCAGCCCACAGGGACTTTTAAATGAAAAACTGTTTTTT

j_gene: TRBJ1-2
v_gene: TRBV6-5
len: 14
d_gene: -
abundance: -
CDR3aa: CASSFIGTYYGYTF
CDR3nt: TGTGCCAGCAGTTTTATCGGGACCTACTATGGCTACACCTTC

j_gene: TRBJ1-5
v_gene: TRBV6-4
len: 18
d_gene: TRBD1
abundance: few
CDR3aa: CASSDSPRDRGCLQPQHF
CDR3nt: TGTGCCAGCAGTGACTCTCCGCGGGACAGGGGATGTCTTCAGCCCCAGCATTTT

j_gene: TRBJ2-7
v_gene: TRBV13
len: 14
d_gene: TRBD2
abundance: -
CDR3aa: CASSLGLADHEQYF
CDR3nt: TGTGCCAGCAGCCTCGGACTAGCGGACCACGAGCAGTACTTC

j_gene: TRBJ2-2
v_gene: TRBV5-1
len: 15
d_gene: -
abundance: -
CDR3aa: CASSFGAGNTGELFF
CDR3nt: TGCGCCAGCAGCTTTGGGGCGGGGAACACCGGGGAGCTGTTTTTT

j_gene: TRBJ1-3
v_gene: TRBV5-1
len: 14
d_gene: -
abundance: -
CDR3aa: CASSLEPSGNTIYF
CDR3nt: TGCGCCAGCAGCTTGGAGCCATCCGGAAACACCATATATTTT

j_gene: TRBJ2-1
v_gene: TRBV6-6
len: 13
d_gene: -
abundance: -
CDR3aa: CASRPDLTHEQFF
CDR3nt: TGTGCCAGCAGACCGGACCTAACCCATGAGCAGTTCTTC

j_gene: TRBJ2-1
v_gene: TRBV4-1
len: 17
d_gene: TRBD2
abundance: -
CDR3aa: CASSQGTSGGAYNEQFF
CDR3nt: TGCGCCAGCAGCCAAGGGACTAGCGGGGGGGCCTACAATGAGCAGTTCTTC

j_gene: TRBJ1-4
v_gene: TRBV5-1
len: 15
d_gene: -
abundance: -
CDR3aa: CASSLGSTEGEKLFF
CDR3nt: TGCGCCAGCAGCTTGGGGTCTACAGAGGGTGAAAAACTGTTTTTT

j_gene: TRBJ2-7
v_gene: TRBV14
len: 16
d_gene: TRBD1
abundance: -
CDR3aa: CASSQARQGGKHEQYF
CDR3nt: TGTGCCAGCAGCCAGGCCCGACAGGGGGGGAAGCACGAGCAGTACTTC

j_gene: TRBJ2-3
v_gene: TRBV7-2
len: 12
d_gene: -
abundance: -
CDR3aa: CASSFSTDTQYF
CDR3nt: TGTGCCAGCAGCTTTAGCACAGATACGCAGTATTTT

j_gene: TRBJ2-2
v_gene: TRBV11-2
len: 15
d_gene: -
abundance: -
CDR3aa: CASSLYSTITGELFF
CDR3nt: TGTGCCAGCAGCTTATATAGCACGATAACTGGGGAGCTGTTTTTT

j_gene: TRBJ2-7
v_gene: TRBV10-3
len: 13
d_gene: -
abundance: -
CDR3aa: CAIINPRTYEQYF
CDR3nt: TGTGCCATCATCAACCCCCGGACCTACGAGCAGTACTTC

j_gene: TRBJ1-3
v_gene: TRBV28
len: 17
d_gene: TRBD1
abundance: -
CDR3aa: CASSLEDRADSGNTIYF
CDR3nt: TGTGCCAGCAGTCTCGAGGACAGGGCTGACTCTGGAAACACCATATATTTT

j_gene: TRBJ1-5
v_gene: TRBV27
len: 13
d_gene: -
abundance: -
CDR3aa: CASSPRPNQPQHF
CDR3nt: TGTGCCAGCAGCCCCCGACCCAATCAGCCCCAGCATTTT

j_gene: TRBJ1-1
v_gene: TRBV6-1
len: 14
d_gene: -
abundance: -
CDR3aa: CASSSLGRGTEAFF
CDR3nt: TGTGCCAGCAGTTCCTTGGGTCGGGGGACTGAAGCTTTCTTT

j_gene: TRBJ2-7
v_gene: TRBV19
len: 16
d_gene: -
abundance: -
CDR3aa: CASSIDRARSSYEQYF
CDR3nt: TGTGCCAGTAGTATAGATCGGGCCCGCAGCTCCTACGAGCAGTACTTC

j_gene: TRBJ1-1
v_gene: TRBV11-2
len: 15
d_gene: -
abundance: -
CDR3aa: CASSFPQGLNTEAFF
CDR3nt: TGTGCCAGCAGCTTCCCACAGGGACTGAACACTGAAGCTTTCTTT

j_gene: TRBJ1-6
v_gene: TRBV28
len: 13
d_gene: -
abundance: -
CDR3aa: CASGRDPNSPLHF
CDR3nt: TGTGCCAGCGGTAGGGACCCTAATTCACCCCTCCACTTT

j_gene: TRBJ1-4
v_gene: TRBV11-2
len: 11
d_gene: -
abundance: -
CDR3aa: CASSLGEKLFF
CDR3nt: TGTGCCAGCAGCTTAGGGGAAAAACTGTTTTTT

j_gene: TRBJ1-6
v_gene: TRBV5-6
len: 17
d_gene: TRBD1
abundance: once
CDR3aa: CASSLAGTGAYNSPLHF
CDR3nt: TGTGCCAGCAGCTTGGCTGGGACAGGGGCCTATAATTCACCCCTCCACTTT

j_gene: TRBJ2-5
v_gene: TRBV5-1
len: 11
d_gene: -
abundance: -
CDR3aa: CASSFSETQYF
CDR3nt: TGCGCCAGCAGCTTTTCGGAGACCCAGTACTTC

j_gene: TRBJ2-3
v_gene: TRBV4-2
len: 17
d_gene: -
abundance: -
CDR3aa: CASSQPPGKSSTDTQYF
CDR3nt: TGTGCCAGCAGCCAACCCCCTGGAAAATCTAGCACAGATACGCAGTATTTT